This TCR beta chain was obtained from a study of blood T cell repertoires in COVID-19. Study-wide background: Acute-phase and convalescent COVID-19 samples originated in the United States, Italy and Spain. PBMCs, B-cell-depleted T cells, or T cells were the source of the cDNA or gDNA that made up the material.

V shed 5 bases and J 3 bases; nucleotides not matched to a gene: 3. Germline V CDR1 and CDR2: LGHDT, YNNKEL (reference sequence). The length of the CDR3 is 14 residues. Study processing details: Reference gene primer amplification gave estimated nucleated cell counts. The method was immunoSEQ multiplex PCR; TCRdb's version includes in-frame clones alone and lacks a portion of them. That table is the source of V, J and clone size, and D and trimming were worked out from the DNA. Of about 110,000 clones detected, just over 70% appear once; the ten largest clones hold more than 1.5%. The sequence derives from a woman aged 40 to 50 with acute or convalescent COVID-19. V is TRBV3-1 (or the pseudogene TRBV3-2) and J is TRBJ2-5; 10 nucleotides agree with TRBD2. Sequenced: peripheral blood. The CDR3 region has the DNA TGTGCCAGCAGCTATCTAGCGGGGGAAGAGACCCAGTACTTC. It is translated as CASSYLAGEETQYF.